A selection of T cell receptor beta chains follows, all from one sample in a study of shared clonotypes between healthy human individuals. The protocol was immunoSEQ multiplex PCR, while the TCRdb copy is restricted to in-frame clones and leaves out a portion. The sample records about 380,000 clones, about 97% being singletons. The sequenced sample was memory CD8+ T cells sorted from blood. The receptors here all came from a man between 25 and 39 years old in good health. The CDR3 runs from the conserved cysteine through the conserved F or W. A D gene is named only where the DNA matches it firmly. Clone size is shown for a subset of rows, as once, few, many or a class of expanded clone.

V gene	clone size	J gene	D gene	CDR3 DNA	CDR3 protein
TRBV10-1	-	TRBJ2-2	TRBD2	TGCGCCAGCAGGCCTAGCGGGAGAGGCACCGGGGAGCTGTTTTTT	CASRPSGRGTGELFF
TRBV4-2	-	TRBJ2-3	-	TGTGCCAGCGGTGCGGTAGCCGGTGACACAGATACGCAGTATTTT	CASGAVAGDTDTQYF
TRBV27	once	TRBJ2-2	-	TGTGCCAGCGCGGGCACCGGGGAGCTGTTTTTT	CASAGTGELFF
TRBV20-1	-	TRBJ1-1	-	TGCAGTGCTAGCGGGCCTGAAGCTTTCTTT	CSASGPEAFF
TRBV7-9	-	TRBJ2-2	-	TGTGCCAGCAGCTTAGCGGACTGGAACACCGGGGAGCTGTTTTTT	CASSLADWNTGELFF
TRBV11-3	-	TRBJ2-3	TRBD2	TGTGCCAGCAGCTTGCGGGAGGGCCCAGATACGCAGTATTTT	CASSLREGPDTQYF
TRBV18	-	TRBJ2-2	-	TGTGCCAGCTCACCGTCGAACGGGGAGCTGTTTTTT	CASSPSNGELFF
TRBV10-3	-	TRBJ2-2	TRBD2	TGTGCCATCAGTCCACTAGCGGAGAACACCGGGGAGCTGTTTTTT	CAISPLAENTGELFF
TRBV5-4	-	TRBJ2-7	-	TGTGCCAGCAGCTTGGTGGGGTCCTACGAGCAGTACTTC	CASSLVGSYEQYF
TRBV7-2	-	TRBJ2-1	-	TGTGCCAGCAGCTTAGCCTCGGTAGGGCGGGAGCAGTTCTTC	CASSLASVGREQFF
TRBV7-2	once	TRBJ2-1	-	TGTGCCAGCAGCTTATTGGGGGTGGATGAGCAGTTCTTC	CASSLLGVDEQFF
TRBV5-1	-	TRBJ1-1	-	TGCGCCAGCAGCCTAGAGGCCAAGGGTGGAGCTTTCTTT	CASSLEAKGGAFF
TRBV4-1	-	TRBJ1-1	-	TGCGCCAGCAGCCAAGATCCGGGACAAGGGGTGGGTAACACTGAAGCTTTCTTT	CASSQDPGQGVGNTEAFF
TRBV7-3	-	TRBJ2-1	TRBD2	TGTGCCAGCAGCTTAGGGGGGACTAGCGGGAGCAATGAGCAGTTCTTC	CASSLGGTSGSNEQFF
TRBV5-1	-	TRBJ2-1	-	TGCGCCAGCAGCCCGGGGGTTACCTACAATGAGCAGTTCTTC	CASSPGVTYNEQFF
TRBV10-1	once	TRBJ1-4	-	TGCGCCAACCCGACTCCCGGGACATATAGACTAGCTAATGAAAAACTGTTTTTT	CANPTPGTYRLANEKLFF
TRBV6-5	-	TRBJ1-2	TRBD1	TGTGCCAGCAGTCTTCCGGGACAGGGGGCGCGTGGCTACACCTTC	CASSLPGQGARGYTF
TRBV19	-	TRBJ2-3	TRBD2	TGTGCCAGTAGTACGCTTATGGGACTAGCGGCACCAACTAGCACAGATACGCAGTATTTT	CASSTLMGLAAPTSTDTQYF
TRBV18	-	TRBJ1-1	-	TGTGCCAGCTCACCACAGGAGAACACGAACACTGAAGCTTTCTTT	CASSPQENTNTEAFF
TRBV20-1	-	TRBJ2-1	-	TGCAGTGCTAGGATCAGTGAGCAGTTCTTC	CSARISEQFF
TRBV7-8	-	TRBJ2-3	TRBD2	TGTGCCAGCAGCCCTAGCGGGCCCACAGATACGCAGTATTTT	CASSPSGPTDTQYF
TRBV6-1	once	TRBJ2-7	-	TGTGCCAGCATCAACATCGGGATGGGGCAGTACTTC	CASINIGMGQYF
TRBV7-9	-	TRBJ2-3	-	TGTGCCAGCAGCTTAGCTGCAGGGGTAGATACGCAGTATTTT	CASSLAAGVDTQYF
TRBV7-2	-	TRBJ2-1	TRBD2	TGTGCCAGCAGCTTAGTGTCGCGGGAGGGATACAATGAGCAGTTCTTC	CASSLVSREGYNEQFF
TRBV15	-	TRBJ2-5	-	TGTGCCACCCGCCACCTGGCGGACGCTCAAGAGACCCAGTACTTC	CATRHLADAQETQYF
TRBV11-2	-	TRBJ2-7	-	TGTGCCAGCAGCTTAACGGCGTCCTACGAGCAGTACTTC	CASSLTASYEQYF
TRBV27	once	TRBJ2-6	TRBD1	TGTGCCAGCAGTTTGAGGGCAGGGGGATTCTCTGGGGCCAACGTCCTGACTTTC	CASSLRAGGFSGANVLTF
TRBV7-7	-	TRBJ1-1	-	TGTGCTAGCAGCTTAGCGTTGGGATTGAACAGGGAACAACCTGTAGCTTTCTTT	CASSLALGLNREQPVAFF
TRBV19	-	TRBJ2-7	-	TGTGCCAGTAGCCGGGACACCAACTACGAGCAGTACTTC	CASSRDTNYEQYF
TRBV6-5	-	TRBJ2-2	-	TGTGCCAGCAGTTACTCCTCGGGTAACACCGGGGAGCTGTTTTTT	CASSYSSGNTGELFF
TRBV14	-	TRBJ2-2	-	TGTGCCAGCAGCCAAGTCATCTATCCCAACATCTTAAACACCGGGGAGCTGTTTTTT	CASSQVIYPNILNTGELFF
TRBV19	once	TRBJ2-5	-	TGTGCCAGTAGTATAAGTGGTCCTGGCCAAGAGACCCAGTACTTC	CASSISGPGQETQYF
TRBV7-9	once	TRBJ2-1	TRBD2	TGTGCCAGCAGCTCATCTAGCGGGGGCTACAATGAGCAGTTCTTC	CASSSSSGGYNEQFF
TRBV5-8	-	TRBJ2-7	TRBD1	TGTGCCAGCAGCTCAACAAGCGACAGGGGACAGTACTTC	CASSSTSDRGQYF
TRBV7-8	once	TRBJ2-4	TRBD2	TGTGCCAGCAGCAATCGACTTCCACTAGCGAACATTCAGTACTTC	CASSNRLPLANIQYF
TRBV28	-	TRBJ2-7	-	TGTGCCAGCAGTTTATTGGATAGCGGTCCCTACGAGCAGTACTTC	CASSLLDSGPYEQYF
TRBV6-1	-	TRBJ2-3	-	TGTGCCAGCAGTGAGACCCTAAATACGCAGTATTTT	CASSETLNTQYF
TRBV19	-	TRBJ2-6	-	TGTGCCAGTAGTATAGAGGGTTTCAAACAGGGGGCCAACGTCCTGACTTTC	CASSIEGFKQGANVLTF
TRBV6-6	-	TRBJ1-4	-	TGTGCCAGCAGTGCACAAGGAGCAACTAATGAAAAACTGTTTTTT	CASSAQGATNEKLFF
TRBV2	-	TRBJ2-7	-	TGTGCCAGCAGTGATCGCGGCTACTCCTACGAGCAGTACTTC	CASSDRGYSYEQYF
TRBV7-8	-	TRBJ1-1	-	TGTGCCAGCAGCTTAAGGATGAACACTGAAGCTTTCTTT	CASSLRMNTEAFF